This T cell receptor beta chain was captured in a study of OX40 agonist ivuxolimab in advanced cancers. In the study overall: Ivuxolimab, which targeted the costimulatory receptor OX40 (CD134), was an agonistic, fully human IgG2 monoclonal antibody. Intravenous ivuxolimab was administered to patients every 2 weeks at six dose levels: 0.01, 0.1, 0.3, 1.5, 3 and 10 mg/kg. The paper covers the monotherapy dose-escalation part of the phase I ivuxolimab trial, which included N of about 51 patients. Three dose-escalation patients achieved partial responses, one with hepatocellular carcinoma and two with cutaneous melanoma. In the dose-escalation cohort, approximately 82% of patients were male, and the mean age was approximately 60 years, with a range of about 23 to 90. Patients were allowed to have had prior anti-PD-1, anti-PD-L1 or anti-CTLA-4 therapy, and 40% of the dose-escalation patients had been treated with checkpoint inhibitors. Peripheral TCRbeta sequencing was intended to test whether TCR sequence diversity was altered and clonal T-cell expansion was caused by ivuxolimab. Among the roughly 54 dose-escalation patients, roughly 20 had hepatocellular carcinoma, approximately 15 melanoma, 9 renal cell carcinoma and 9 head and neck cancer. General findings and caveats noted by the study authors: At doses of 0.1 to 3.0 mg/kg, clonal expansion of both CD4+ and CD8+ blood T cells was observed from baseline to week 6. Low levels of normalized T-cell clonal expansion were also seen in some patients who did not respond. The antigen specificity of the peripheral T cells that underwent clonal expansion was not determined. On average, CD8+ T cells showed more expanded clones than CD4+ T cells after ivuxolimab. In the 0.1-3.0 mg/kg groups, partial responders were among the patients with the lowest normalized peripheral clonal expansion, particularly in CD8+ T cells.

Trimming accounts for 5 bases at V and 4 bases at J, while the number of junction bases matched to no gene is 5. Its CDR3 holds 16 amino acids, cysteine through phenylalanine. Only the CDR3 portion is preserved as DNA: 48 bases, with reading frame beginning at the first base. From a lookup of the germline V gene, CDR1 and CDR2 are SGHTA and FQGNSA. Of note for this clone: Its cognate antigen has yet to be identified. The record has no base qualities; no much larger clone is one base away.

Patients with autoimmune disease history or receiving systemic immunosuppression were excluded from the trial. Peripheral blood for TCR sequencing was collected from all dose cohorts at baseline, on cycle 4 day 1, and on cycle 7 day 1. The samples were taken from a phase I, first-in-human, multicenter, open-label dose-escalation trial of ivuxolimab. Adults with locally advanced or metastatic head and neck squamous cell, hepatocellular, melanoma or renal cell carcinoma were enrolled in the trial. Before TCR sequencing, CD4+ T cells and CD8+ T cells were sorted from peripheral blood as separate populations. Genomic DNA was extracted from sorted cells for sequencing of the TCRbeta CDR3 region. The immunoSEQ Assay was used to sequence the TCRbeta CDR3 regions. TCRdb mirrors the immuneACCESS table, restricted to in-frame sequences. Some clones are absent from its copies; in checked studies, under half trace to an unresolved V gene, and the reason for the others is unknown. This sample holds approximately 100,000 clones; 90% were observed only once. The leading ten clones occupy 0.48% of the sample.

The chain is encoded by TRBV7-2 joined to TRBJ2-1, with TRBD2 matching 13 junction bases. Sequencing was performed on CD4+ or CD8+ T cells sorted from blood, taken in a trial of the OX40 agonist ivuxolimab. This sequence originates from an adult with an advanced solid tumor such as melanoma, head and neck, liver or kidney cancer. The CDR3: CASSRLAGGPYNEQFF. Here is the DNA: TGTGCCAGCAGCCGACTAGCGGGGGGACCTTACAATGAGCAGTTCTTC. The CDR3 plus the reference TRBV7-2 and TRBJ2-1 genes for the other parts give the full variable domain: GAGVSQSPSNKVTEKGKDVELRCDPISGHTALYWYRQSLGQGLEFLIYFQGNSAPDKSGLPSDRFSAERTGGSVSTLTIQRTQQEDSAVYLCASSRLAGGPYNEQFFGPGTRLTVL.